This T cell receptor (beta chain) was identified in a study of blood T cell repertoires in COVID-19. Repertoires were generated with immunoSEQ multiplex PCR, while TCRdb's copy carries only in-frame clones and drops some. The top ten hold under 3% of the sample, which has fewer than 400,000 clones, roughly 90% seen once. The CDR3 is made up of 13 amino acids. Germline V gene sequence: CDR1 SGDLS, CDR2 YYNGEE. The V gene lost 0 bases and the J gene lost 6 bases, with 10 bases spanning the gap. The count of this clone is one. What was sequenced was peripheral blood. The V call is TRBV9, the J call TRBJ2-7; tentatively, D is TRBD2 (6 bases). This clonotype was sampled from a woman in her thirties with COVID-19, enrolled during active disease. CDR3 sequence: CASSVDYGGEQYF. CDR3 DNA sequence: TGTGCCAGCAGCGTAGACTACGGGGGCGAGCAGTACTTC.